The rows below give T cell receptor beta chains drawn from one sample of a study of blood T cell repertoires in COVID-19. TCRdb's copy holds only in-frame clones and misses some; the assay was immunoSEQ multiplex PCR. The sample has roughly 97,000 clones, 90% seen once. Specimen: peripheral blood. Receptors were obtained from a man between 60 and 75 years old with acute or convalescent COVID-19. Each CDR3 is given with its conserved first and last residue. D genes are given only for firm matches. A row's size may be missing; if present it is once, few, many or a size class.

clone size	V gene	D gene	J gene	CDR3 DNA	CDR3 protein
NA	TRBV18	TRBD1	TRBJ1-2	TGTGCCAGCTCAAGAGACAGGGTTTTCTATGGCTACACCTTC	CASSRDRVFYGYTF
NA	TRBV5-1	NA	TRBJ1-1	TGCGCCAGCAGCTTGGGGAGGGCAGGGTTGTACACTGAAGCTTTCTTT	CASSLGRAGLYTEAFF
once	TRBV6-5	TRBD1	TRBJ2-1	TGTGCCAGCACTGCGGACAGGGGGCTCCGGAATGAGCAGTTCTTC	CASTADRGLRNEQFF
NA	TRBV9	TRBD1	TRBJ2-5	TGTGCCAGCAACTCCGGGACAGTGGGCCAAGAGACCCAGTACTTC	CASNSGTVGQETQYF
NA	TRBV5-1	TRBD1	TRBJ1-2	TGCGCCAGCAGAAACACAGGGGGGGATAAGACCTTC	CASRNTGGDKTF
NA	TRBV7-8	NA	TRBJ2-3	TGTGCCAGCAGCTTAGTAGCAGGGGTCAGCACAGATACGCAGTATTTT	CASSLVAGVSTDTQYF
NA	TRBV18	NA	TRBJ1-1	TGTGCCAGCTCCTCCTACCTGAACACTGAAGCTTTCTTT	CASSSYLNTEAFF
NA	TRBV19	NA	TRBJ1-1	TGTGCCAGTAGTTCCCAGGGGCTCCCCGGCACTGAAGCTTTCTTT	CASSSQGLPGTEAFF
NA	TRBV5-8	NA	TRBJ1-5	TGTGCCAGCAGCTATCTACGGGGTTCCGGCAATCAGCCCCAGCATTTT	CASSYLRGSGNQPQHF
NA	TRBV6-6	NA	TRBJ2-7	TGTGCCAGCAACTCGGGGACCTACGAGCAGTACTTC	CASNSGTYEQYF
NA	TRBV25-1	TRBD1	TRBJ1-1	TGTGCCAGCAGGGACAGGACAGGGTACACTGAAGCTTTCTTT	CASRDRTGYTEAFF
NA	TRBV6-5	TRBD2	TRBJ2-1	TGTGCCAGCAGCCGTGGGGGGGGGAGATACAATGAGCAGTTCTTC	CASSRGGGRYNEQFF
NA	TRBV6-5	NA	TRBJ1-2	TGTGCCAGCAGCCAGGATAACTATGGCTACACCTTC	CASSQDNYGYTF
once	TRBV6-6	TRBD1	TRBJ1-1	TGTGCCAGCATCCACAGGGGGCTTGCTGAAGCTTTCTTT	CASIHRGLAEAFF
few	TRBV30	NA	TRBJ1-2	TGTGCCTGGAGTCTACCCCCCGCTAACTATGGCTACACCTTC	CAWSLPPANYGYTF
NA	TRBV15	NA	TRBJ2-3	TGTGCCACCGGTTTGCGGGCCGGTGCGGATACGCAGTATTTT	CATGLRAGADTQYF
once	TRBV18	NA	TRBJ1-6	TGTGCCAGCTCACCTAGCGACGGGATCGGGGGTTCACCCCTCCACTTT	CASSPSDGIGGSPLHF
NA	TRBV2	TRBD1	TRBJ1-1	TGTGCCAGCAATCCACAGGGGCTGAACACTGAAGCTTTCTTT	CASNPQGLNTEAFF
once	TRBV10-3	TRBD1	TRBJ1-2	TGTGCCATCAGTGAGTCCCCGGACAGGGCGATCTACACCTTC	CAISESPDRAIYTF
NA	TRBV7-9	NA	TRBJ1-4	TGTGCCAGCAGCTTAGGCCTCCCGGGGGGGGAAAAACTGTTTTTT	CASSLGLPGGEKLFF
NA	TRBV7-9	NA	TRBJ1-4	TGTGCCAGCCTACTTGGGGCAGGGCCTAATGAAAAACTGTTTTTT	CASLLGAGPNEKLFF
few	TRBV6-5	NA	TRBJ1-2	TGTGCCAGCAGTACCCCCAGAAACTATGGCTACACCTTC	CASSTPRNYGYTF
NA	TRBV3-1/TRBV3-2	TRBD2	TRBJ2-1	TGTGCCAGCAGCCAAGCCGGACTAGCGGGGTTTGAGCAGTTCTTC	CASSQAGLAGFEQFF
NA	TRBV5-1	TRBD1	TRBJ1-1	TGCGCCAGCAGCTTGGCACAGGGGTGGACTGAAGCTTTCTTT	CASSLAQGWTEAFF
NA	TRBV29-1	NA	TRBJ2-5	TGCAGCGTCGTGCGCGGGAAAGGTGGGGAGACCCAGTACTTC	CSVVRGKGGETQYF
NA	TRBV5-1	TRBD1	TRBJ2-6	TGCGCCAGCAGCTCGACAGGGTCTGGGGCCAACGTCCTGACTTTC	CASSSTGSGANVLTF
NA	TRBV6-5	NA	TRBJ1-1	TGTGCCAGCAGCCGGGGAGGGAGCACTGAAGCTTTCTTT	CASSRGGSTEAFF
NA	TRBV27	NA	TRBJ1-1	TGTGCCAGCAGTCCAGTCCACAACCAAATGAACACTGAAGCTTTCTTT	CASSPVHNQMNTEAFF
NA	TRBV7-8	NA	TRBJ2-7	TGTGCCAGCAGCTTAAATGGACAGATAGTCCCTCGGGACGAGCAGTACTTC	CASSLNGQIVPRDEQYF
NA	TRBV5-6	TRBD1	TRBJ1-1	TGTGCCAGCAGCTCCCCTCTGCGGACAGGGACGGCTTTCTTT	CASSSPLRTGTAFF
NA	TRBV14	TRBD1	TRBJ1-1	TGTGCCAGCAGCCAAGAACTTAGACAGGGTGAAGCTTTCTTT	CASSQELRQGEAFF
NA	TRBV11-2	NA	TRBJ2-6	TGTGCCAGCAGCTCCCCTCGTAGCTCTGGGGCCAACGTCCTGACTTTC	CASSSPRSSGANVLTF
few	TRBV19	TRBD1	TRBJ1-5	TGTGCCAGTACCCCGTACCCCCAGACAGGGTTGGGCAATCAGCCCCAGCATTTT	CASTPYPQTGLGNQPQHF
NA	TRBV12-5	NA	TRBJ1-1	TGTGCTAGTGGTTTGGGACAGCTGAACACTGAAGCTTTCTTT	CASGLGQLNTEAFF
NA	TRBV5-5	NA	TRBJ1-5	TGTGCCAGCAGCTCCTTGGGGGGAGGCAATCAGCCCCAGCATTTT	CASSSLGGGNQPQHF
few	TRBV5-4	NA	TRBJ1-1	TGTGCCAGCAGCTGGGGTTCTGAGGGAACTGAAGCTTTCTTT	CASSWGSEGTEAFF
NA	TRBV6-2/TRBV6-3	TRBD2	TRBJ2-2	TGTGCCAGCAGTTACTCGACTAGCGGGGCCTCGAACACCGGGGAGCTGTTTTTT	CASSYSTSGASNTGELFF
NA	TRBV18	NA	TRBJ2-1	TGTGCCAGCTCGGCTGGTATGGACAATGAGCAGTTCTTC	CASSAGMDNEQFF
NA	TRBV9	TRBD1	TRBJ1-2	TGTGCCAGCAGCGTCGCCGGGACAGGGAACTATGGCTACACCTTC	CASSVAGTGNYGYTF
few	TRBV6-5	NA	TRBJ1-2	TGTGCCAGCAGTTACGGGCAGTACTATGGCTACACCTTC	CASSYGQYYGYTF
NA	TRBV4-2	TRBD2	TRBJ2-3	TGTGCCAGCAGCCAAGAGGGGGGGGGTCGAAGAGAAGATACGCAGTATTTT	CASSQEGGGRREDTQYF
few	TRBV6-5	NA	TRBJ1-2	TGTGCCAGCAAACCGGGAGGCGATGGCTACACCTTC	CASKPGGDGYTF
NA	TRBV7-2	NA	TRBJ1-1	TGTGCCAGCATCCCTCCAGGGGCGGCCACTGAAGCTTTCTTT	CASIPPGAATEAFF
NA	TRBV7-9	NA	TRBJ1-2	TGTGCCAGCAGCCCTCCGGCGGTACAGGGCGTTTGGGGCTACACCTTC	CASSPPAVQGVWGYTF
NA	TRBV19	TRBD1	TRBJ1-4	TGTGCCAGTAGTCCCTGGGACAGCACGGAGGAAAAACTGTTTTTT	CASSPWDSTEEKLFF
NA	TRBV6-4	NA	TRBJ2-7	TGTGCCAGCAGTGCGGCCCGGGACTCCTACGAGCAGTACTTC	CASSAARDSYEQYF
NA	TRBV7-9	NA	TRBJ1-4	TGTGCCAGCAGCTTACAACTTACAACTAATGAAAAACTGTTTTTT	CASSLQLTTNEKLFF
NA	TRBV7-2	NA	TRBJ1-2	TGTGCCAGCAGCGAAGACGGGGGGCGAGTCTATGGCTACACCTTC	CASSEDGGRVYGYTF
NA	TRBV5-1	TRBD1	TRBJ1-6	TGCGCCAGCAGTTCCTTGACAGGGGGGTTTAGCACCCTCCACTTT	CASSSLTGGFSTLHF
NA	TRBV6-5	NA	TRBJ1-2	TGTGCCAGCAGTCCACATGGGCAGCAGGACTATGGCTACACCTTC	CASSPHGQQDYGYTF
NA	TRBV21-1	NA	TRBJ2-7	TGTGCCAGCAGCCCCGGGGACATGCAGTACTTC	CASSPGDMQYF
once	TRBV5-5	TRBD1	TRBJ2-1	TGTGCCAGCAGCCGCACAGGGACAGGGGACAATGAGCAGTTCTTC	CASSRTGTGDNEQFF
NA	TRBV7-2	NA	TRBJ2-1	TGTGCCAGCAGCTTGGGCGGGGGCTCCCACAATGAGCAGTTCTTC	CASSLGGGSHNEQFF
NA	TRBV6-6	NA	TRBJ1-2	TGTGCCAGCAGTTGGAGTTATGGCTACACCTTC	CASSWSYGYTF
NA	TRBV6-5	NA	TRBJ1-3	TGTGCCAGCAGTTCGGGGGGCTCCTTTGGAAACACCATATATTTT	CASSSGGSFGNTIYF
NA	TRBV29-1	TRBD1	TRBJ1-2	TGCAGCGTTGCCCGCGCAGGGGGTGGCTACACCTTC	CSVARAGGGYTF
NA	TRBV6-1	NA	TRBJ1-5	TGTGCCAGCAGTGCCTACAGGGTGGATAGCAATCAGCCCCAGCATTTT	CASSAYRVDSNQPQHF
NA	TRBV7-2	TRBD2	TRBJ2-1	TGTGCCAGCGGGGAAGCGGGGGGCTCCTACAATGAGCAGTTCTTC	CASGEAGGSYNEQFF
once	TRBV11-2	NA	TRBJ2-1	TGTGCCAGCAGGAAGGACAGCTACAATGAGCAGTTCTTC	CASRKDSYNEQFF
NA	TRBV20-1	NA	TRBJ2-7	TGCAGTGCTTACTACCAGAACGAGCAGTACTTC	CSAYYQNEQYF